The 2 T cell receptor beta chains in this list originate from one sample, sequenced in a study of T cell responses to AZD1222 COVID-19 vaccine. Measured with immunoSEQ multiplex PCR; TCRdb has only the in-frame clones, and not every one. The sample consists of around 130,000 clones, nearly 95% of them appearing once. The specimen was peripheral blood, collected on day 0 of AZD1222 vaccination. The receptors shown here come from an adult in good health.

DNA of the CDR3: TGTGCCAGCAGCCGAACAGGGGGCTACGAGCAGTACTTC. It yields the protein CASSRTGGYEQYF. The chain combines TRBV14 with TRBJ2-7, with 8 positions matching TRBD1. The germline V gene has CDR1 SGHDN and CDR2 FVKESK. This CDR3 is 13 amino acids long. V lost 4 bases and J lost 3; bases outside the gene matches: 2.

The chain uses TRBV7-9 and TRBJ2-3; no clear D. This CDR3 contains 12 residues. V gave up 3 bases and J gave up 1 base, with 2 bases separating them. CDR1 and CDR2 (germline): SEHNR, FQNEAQ (reference sequence). The CDR3 nucleotides read TGTGCCAGCAGCTTCGGCACAGATACGCAGTATTTT. It specifies CASSFGTDTQYF.